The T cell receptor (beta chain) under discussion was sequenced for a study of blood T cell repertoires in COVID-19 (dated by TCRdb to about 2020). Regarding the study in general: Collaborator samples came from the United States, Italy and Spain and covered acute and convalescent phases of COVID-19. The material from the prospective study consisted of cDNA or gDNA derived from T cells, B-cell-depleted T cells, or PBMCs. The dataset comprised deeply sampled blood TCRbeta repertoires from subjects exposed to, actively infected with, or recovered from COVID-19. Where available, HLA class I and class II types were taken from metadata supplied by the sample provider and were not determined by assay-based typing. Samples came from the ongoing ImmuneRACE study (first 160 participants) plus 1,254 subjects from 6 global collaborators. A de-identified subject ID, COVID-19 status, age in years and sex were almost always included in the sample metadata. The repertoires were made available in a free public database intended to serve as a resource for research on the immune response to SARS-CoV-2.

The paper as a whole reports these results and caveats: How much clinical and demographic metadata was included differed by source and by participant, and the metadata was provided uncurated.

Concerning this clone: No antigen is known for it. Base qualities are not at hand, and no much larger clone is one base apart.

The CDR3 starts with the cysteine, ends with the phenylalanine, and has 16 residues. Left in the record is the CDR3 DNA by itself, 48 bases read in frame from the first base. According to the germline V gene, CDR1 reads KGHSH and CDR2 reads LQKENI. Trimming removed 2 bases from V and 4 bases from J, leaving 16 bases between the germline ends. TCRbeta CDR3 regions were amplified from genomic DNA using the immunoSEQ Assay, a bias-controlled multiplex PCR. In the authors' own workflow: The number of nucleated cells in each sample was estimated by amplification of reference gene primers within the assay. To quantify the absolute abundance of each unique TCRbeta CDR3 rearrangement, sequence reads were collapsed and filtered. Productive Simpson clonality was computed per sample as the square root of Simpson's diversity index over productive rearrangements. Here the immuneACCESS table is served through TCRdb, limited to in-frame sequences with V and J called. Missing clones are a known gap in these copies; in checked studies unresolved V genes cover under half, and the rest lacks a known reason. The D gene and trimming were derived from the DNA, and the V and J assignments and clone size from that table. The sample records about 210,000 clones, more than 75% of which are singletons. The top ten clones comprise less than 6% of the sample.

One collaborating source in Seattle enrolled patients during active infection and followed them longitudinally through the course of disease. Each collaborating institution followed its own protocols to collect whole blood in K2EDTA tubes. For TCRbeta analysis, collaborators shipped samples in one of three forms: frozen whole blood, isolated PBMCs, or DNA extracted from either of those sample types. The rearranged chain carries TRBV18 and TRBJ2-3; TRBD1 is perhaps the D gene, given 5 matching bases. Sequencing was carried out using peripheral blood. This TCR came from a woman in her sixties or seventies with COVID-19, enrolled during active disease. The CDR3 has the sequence CASSPTQGVGADTQYF. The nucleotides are TGTGCCAGCTCACCAACCCAAGGGGTAGGCGCAGATACGCAGTATTTT.